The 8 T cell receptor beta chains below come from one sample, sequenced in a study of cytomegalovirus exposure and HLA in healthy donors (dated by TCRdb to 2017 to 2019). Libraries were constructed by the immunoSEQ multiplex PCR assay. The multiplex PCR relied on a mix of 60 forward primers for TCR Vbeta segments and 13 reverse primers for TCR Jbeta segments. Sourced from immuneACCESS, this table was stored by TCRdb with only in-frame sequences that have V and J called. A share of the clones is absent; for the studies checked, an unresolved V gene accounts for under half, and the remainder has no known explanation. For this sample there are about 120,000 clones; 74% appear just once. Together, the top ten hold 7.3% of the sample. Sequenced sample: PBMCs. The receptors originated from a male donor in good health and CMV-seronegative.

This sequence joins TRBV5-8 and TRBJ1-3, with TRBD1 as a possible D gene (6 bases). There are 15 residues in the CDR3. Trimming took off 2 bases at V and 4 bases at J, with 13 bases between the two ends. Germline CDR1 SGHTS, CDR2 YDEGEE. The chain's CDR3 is CASSLLQGTGNTIYF. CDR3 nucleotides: TGTGCCAGCAGCTTATTACAGGGAACCGGAAACACCATATATTTT.

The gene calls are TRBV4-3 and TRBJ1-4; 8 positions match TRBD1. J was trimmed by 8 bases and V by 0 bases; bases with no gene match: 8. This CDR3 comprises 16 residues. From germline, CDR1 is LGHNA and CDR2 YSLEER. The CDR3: CASSQDLAGGEEKLFF. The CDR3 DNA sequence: TGCGCCAGCAGCCAAGATTTGGCAGGGGGCGAAGAAAAACTGTTTTTT.

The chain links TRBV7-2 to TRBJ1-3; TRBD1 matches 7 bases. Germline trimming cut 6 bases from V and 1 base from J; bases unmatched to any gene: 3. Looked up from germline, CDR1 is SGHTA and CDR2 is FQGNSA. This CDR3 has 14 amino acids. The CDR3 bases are TGTGCCAGCAGGGAGACAGGGTCTGGAAACACCATATATTTT. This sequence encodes CASRETGSGNTIYF.

The CDR3 DNA reads TGTGCCAGCAGCGTGCTAGCGGACACCGGGGAGCTGTTTTTT. It translates to CASSVLADTGELFF. The rearrangement uses TRBV9 and TRBJ2-2; 7 nucleotides agree with TRBD2. The V gene end was trimmed by 2 bases and the J gene end by 3 bases; junction bases not matched to a gene: 1. This CDR3 contains 14 residues. Looked up from germline, CDR1 is SGDLS and CDR2 is YYNGEE.

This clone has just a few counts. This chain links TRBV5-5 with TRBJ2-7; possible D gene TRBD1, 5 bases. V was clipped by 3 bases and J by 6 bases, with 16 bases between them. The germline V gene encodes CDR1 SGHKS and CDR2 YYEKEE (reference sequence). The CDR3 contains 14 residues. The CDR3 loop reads CASSSRPGNGEQYF. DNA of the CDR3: TGTGCCAGCAGCTCGCGACCAGGGAACGGCGAGCAGTACTTC. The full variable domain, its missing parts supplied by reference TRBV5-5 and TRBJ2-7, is DAGVTQSPTHLIKTRGQQVTLRCSPISGHKSVSWYQQVLGQGPQFIFQYYEKEERGRGNFPDRFSARQFPNYSSELNVNALLLGDSALYLCASSSRPGNGEQYFGPGTRLTVT.

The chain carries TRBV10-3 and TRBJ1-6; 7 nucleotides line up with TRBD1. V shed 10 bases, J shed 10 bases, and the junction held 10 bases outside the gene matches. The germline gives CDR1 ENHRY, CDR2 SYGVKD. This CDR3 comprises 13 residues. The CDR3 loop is CATVDRPRSPLHF. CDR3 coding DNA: TGTGCCACCGTGGACAGGCCTCGGTCACCCCTCCACTTT.

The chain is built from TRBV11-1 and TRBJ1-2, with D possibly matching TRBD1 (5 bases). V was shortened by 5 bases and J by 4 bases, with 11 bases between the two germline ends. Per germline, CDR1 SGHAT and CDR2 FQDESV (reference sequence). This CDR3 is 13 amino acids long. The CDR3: CASSHLGGYGYTF. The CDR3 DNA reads TGTGCCAGCAGCCACTTGGGGGGCTATGGCTACACCTTC.

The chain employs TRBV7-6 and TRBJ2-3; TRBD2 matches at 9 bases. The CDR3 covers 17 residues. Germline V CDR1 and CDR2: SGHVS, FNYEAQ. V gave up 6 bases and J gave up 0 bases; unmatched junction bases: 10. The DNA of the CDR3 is TGTGCCAGCAGTTACCTACTAGCGGGCGATAGCACAGATACGCAGTATTTT. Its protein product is CASSYLLAGDSTDTQYF. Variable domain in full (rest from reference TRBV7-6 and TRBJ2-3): GAGVSQSPRYKVTKRGQDVALRCDPISGHVSLYWYRQALGQGPEFLTYFNYEAQQDKSGLPNDRFSAERPEGSISTLTIQRTEQRDSAMYRCASSYLLAGDSTDTQYFGPGTRLTVL.